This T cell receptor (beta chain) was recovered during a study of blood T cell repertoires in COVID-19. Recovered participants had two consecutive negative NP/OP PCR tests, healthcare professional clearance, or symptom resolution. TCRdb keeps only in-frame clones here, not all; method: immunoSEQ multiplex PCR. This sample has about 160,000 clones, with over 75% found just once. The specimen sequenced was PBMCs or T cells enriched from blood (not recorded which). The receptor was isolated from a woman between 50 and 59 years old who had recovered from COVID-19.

Here the CDR3 reads CASSTLPGQEFNTEAFF. Here the CDR3 DNA reads TGTGCCAGTAGTACCCTCCCGGGACAGGAGTTTAACACTGAAGCTTTCTTT. V is TRBV19 and J is TRBJ1-1; 8 bases map to TRBD1. This CDR3 spans 17 amino acids. The junction had 12 bases not matched to a gene; V was cut back by 4 bases and J by 2 bases. The germline gives CDR1 LNHDA, CDR2 SQIVND (reference sequence).